The entry below describes one T cell receptor beta chain. This entry belongs to a study of shared clonotypes between healthy human individuals. The repertoire was sequenced with immunoSEQ multiplex PCR; TCRdb's copy has only in-frame clones and lacks some. Among around 1.6 million clones listed, 95% to 99% were seen once. This CDR3 region has 12 residues. CDR1 is MDHEN and CDR2 is SYDVKM in the germline V gene. V was shortened by 5 bases and J by 6 bases, with 11 bases between the two germline ends. The genes are TRBV28 and TRBJ2-7, with a weak D call TRBD1 (5 bases). The receptor was derived from a man aged 30-40 years in good health. Material: naive CD4+ T cells sorted from blood. Stated subset: CD45RA+ positively selected. CDR3 sequence reads: CASSIRVSEQYF. The CDR3 coding sequence is TGTGCCAGCAGTATCAGGGTTTCCGAGCAGTACTTC.